The 18 T cell receptor beta chains below all came from one sample that was sequenced in a study of blood T cell repertoires in COVID-19. Produced via immunoSEQ multiplex PCR; TCRdb's table is partial and in-frame only. The table has around 110,000 clones, approximately 90% seen once. The sequenced sample was peripheral blood. These receptors all stem from a human donor with active COVID-19. The donor label of this sample is uncertain.

The chain employs TRBV2 and TRBJ2-7, with 7 bases aligning to TRBD1. The CDR3 sequence is 15 residues long. V shed 5 bases, J shed 5 bases, and the junction held 12 bases outside the gene matches. Germline loops: CDR1 SNHLY, CDR2 FYNNEI. The CDR3 DNA reads TGTGCCAGCAGTTCGCGACAGGGTGGGACCCACGAGCAGTACTTC. Translating it yields CASSSRQGGTHEQYF.

This clone has just one count. This sequence joins TRBV3-1 (or the pseudogene TRBV3-2) and TRBJ1-2, with D tentatively TRBD1 (6 bases). Per the germline V gene, CDR1 is LGHDT and CDR2 is YNNKEL (reference sequence). The CDR3 is 16 residues long. V lost 0 bases to trimming and J lost 1 base, with 12 bases between them. The CDR3 spells CASSQETGYHNYGYTF. The CDR3 region has the DNA TGTGCCAGCAGCCAAGAGACAGGATACCATAACTATGGCTACACCTTC.

The gene calls are TRBV9 and TRBJ2-2; D gene uncertain. From germline, CDR1 is SGDLS and CDR2 YYNGEE. CDR3 size: 13 residues. V lost 0 bases and J lost 7, with 7 bases in between. This CDR3 reads CASSVGLSGELFF. The CDR3 DNA is TGTGCCAGCAGCGTAGGGTTGAGCGGGGAGCTGTTTTTT.

The chain employs TRBV9 and TRBJ1-1; 9 bases align to TRBD1. The germline CDR1 and CDR2 sequences are SGDLS and YYNGEE. The CDR3 is 16 residues long. Germline trimming cut 0 bases from V and 6 bases from J; bases unmatched to any gene: 9. CDR3 DNA sequence: TGTGCCAGCAGCGTAGAGCCGGGACAGGGAATATCTGAAGCTTTCTTT. It codes for CASSVEPGQGISEAFF.

On this clone itself: The sample contains more than one DNA sequence encoding this CDR3. This chain links TRBV18 with TRBJ2-1; D is possibly TRBD1 (6 bases). V shed 3 bases and J shed 10 bases, with 7 bases lying between them. The CDR3 has 11 residues. In germline, CDR1 is KGHSH, CDR2 LQKENI. As DNA, the CDR3 is TGTGCCAGCTCACCTACAGGGGAGCAGTTCTTC. It codes for CASSPTGEQFF.

The gene calls are TRBV11-2 and TRBJ2-1; D not resolved. The CDR3 runs 13 residues. Trimming took off 3 bases at V and 6 bases at J, with 9 bases between the two ends. Germline CDR1 and CDR2: SGHAT and FQNNGV. The CDR3 is CASSFYSGNEQFF. The CDR3 DNA is TGTGCCAGCAGCTTCTACAGTGGCAATGAGCAGTTCTTC.

The chain couples TRBV29-1 to TRBJ1-4; tentative D call: TRBD1 (6 bases). This CDR3 comprises 14 residues. V lost 2 bases to trimming and J lost 7 bases, with 14 bases between them. From germline, CDR1 is SQVTM and CDR2 ANQGSEA. The CDR3 nucleotides read TGCAGCGTTGAATCGGGGGGGGCCTCTGAAAAACTGTTTTTT. Its translation is CSVESGGASEKLFF. Full variable domain (missing parts from reference TRBV29-1 and TRBJ1-4): SAVISQKPSRDICQRGTSLTIQCQVDSQVTMMFWYRQQPGQSLTLIATANQGSEATYESGFVIDKFPISRPNLTFSTLTVSNMSPEDSSIYLCSVESGGASEKLFFGSGTQLSVL.

This chain joins TRBV4-1 and TRBJ1-2; 7 nucleotides align to TRBD1. Germline V gene lookup returns CDR1 MGHRA and CDR2 YSYEKL. V shed 0 bases, J shed 4 bases, and the junction held 8 bases outside the gene matches. The CDR3 length is 16 residues. CDR3 protein: CASSQDGHRGLYGYTF. Here the CDR3 DNA reads TGCGCCAGCAGCCAAGATGGGCACAGGGGCCTCTATGGCTACACCTTC.

This clone was recorded only once. V gene TRBV24-1 combines with J gene TRBJ2-2, with 10 bases identical to TRBD2. V was pared by 9 bases and J by 6 bases, with 6 bases of the junction left unmatched. Germline loops: CDR1 KGHDR, CDR2 SFDVKD. CDR3 length: 14 amino acids. Written as DNA, the CDR3 is TGTGCCACCCGGAGCGGGGGGGCAGCCGGGGAGCTGTTTTTT. It yields the protein CATRSGGAAGELFF.

The CDR3 spells CASSLGSGGQETQYF. The CDR3, as DNA: TGTGCCAGCAGCTTAGGCAGCGGGGGGCAAGAGACCCAGTACTTC. V gene TRBV7-3 combines with J gene TRBJ2-5, with TRBD2 matching over 9 bases. The CDR3 is 15 amino acids. CDR1 and CDR2 from the germline V gene are SGHTA and FQGTGA. J lost 2 bases, V lost 2 bases, and 3 bases had no gene match.

J is TRBJ2-1 and V is TRBV7-2, with a tentative D call TRBD2 (6 bases). This CDR3 contains 12 residues. Trimming took 5 bases from V and 12 from J, leaving 14 bases between them. Per the germline V gene, CDR1 is SGHTA and CDR2 is FQGNSA. In DNA, the CDR3 is TGTGCCAGCAGCCGCGGGGCTAGCTGGCAGTTCTTC. It is translated as CASSRGASWQFF.

The CDR3 DNA reads as TGTGCCAGCAGCCCCTCGGGGGGGGGCTCCTACGAGCAGTACTTC. Translation: CASSPSGGGSYEQYF. The J gene is TRBJ2-7, the V gene TRBV6-5; 8 nucleotides agree with TRBD2. The CDR3 is 15 amino acids. Trimming removed 6 bases from V and 0 bases from J; junction bases left unmatched: 7. Per germline, CDR1 MNHEY and CDR2 SVGAGI.

V and J are TRBV13 and TRBJ2-7; D perhaps matches TRBD1 (5 bases). Trimming left V 4 bases short and J 0 bases short, with 16 bases between. The CDR3 runs 16 residues. The germline CDR1 and CDR2 sequences are PRHDT and FYEKMQ (reference sequence). CDR3 region: CASSSRRGQGSYEQYF. CDR3 in DNA: TGTGCCAGCAGCTCCCGAAGGGGTCAGGGCTCCTACGAGCAGTACTTC.

This chain connects TRBV27 to TRBJ2-3; D may be TRBD2 (5 bases). CDR1 is MNHEY, CDR2 SMNVEV, per germline (reference sequence). V was pared by 8 bases and J by 1 base, with 16 bases between. The CDR3 totals 15 residues. The CDR3 bases are TGTGCCAGCGGTATCGGCGGGTCAGGCACAGATACGCAGTATTTT. It encodes CASGIGGSGTDTQYF.

This clone was detected a few times. The chain uses TRBV6-2 or TRBV6-3 and TRBJ2-5; 7 bases line up with TRBD2. The CDR3 covers 17 residues. V shed 0 bases and J 1 base; nucleotides not matched to a gene: 8. From germline, CDR1 is MNHEY and CDR2 SVGEGT. The CDR3 DNA reads TGTGCCAGCAGTTACTCGGTTTCTAGCGGCCGCCAAGAGACCCAGTACTTC. It yields the protein CASSYSVSSGRQETQYF.

The chain combines TRBV27 with TRBJ1-2; TRBD1 might be the D (5 bases). CDR1 MNHEY and CDR2 SMNVEV come from the germline V gene (reference sequence). This CDR3 has 15 amino acids. Trimming removed 0 bases from V and 6 bases from J, with 14 bases in between. The CDR3 region is CASSLSFGTIDGYTF. Written as DNA, the CDR3 is TGTGCCAGCAGTTTATCGTTTGGGACTATAGATGGCTACACCTTC.

The CDR3 DNA is TGTGCCAGTAGACAGGGAACCGGGGAGCTGTTTTTT. Protein product: CASRQGTGELFF. The chain carries TRBV19 and TRBJ2-2; D possibly corresponds to TRBD1 (6 bases). Germline-derived CDR1 and CDR2 are LNHDA and SQIVND (reference sequence). The CDR3 loop spans 12 amino acids. Trimming pared 6 bases from V and 5 bases from J, leaving 7 bases between.

The rearrangement links TRBV6-4 to TRBJ1-1; 7 bases are a match to TRBD1. The CDR3 has 20 amino acids. CDR1 and CDR2 (germline): MRHNA, SNTAGT. Unmatched junction bases numbered 19, after V lost 2 bases and J lost 1 base. The CDR3 protein is CASSDPHPETGLKSNTEAFF. For the CDR3, the DNA is TGTGCCAGCAGTGACCCCCATCCCGAGACAGGGCTTAAGTCGAACACTGAAGCTTTCTTT.